The 15 T cell receptor beta chains below were found in one sample sequenced in a study of blood T cell repertoires in COVID-19. TCRdb's table, derived via immunoSEQ multiplex PCR, lists solely in-frame clones and lacks some. The repertoire holds about 460,000 clones, with around 85% as singletons. What was sequenced was PBMCs or T cells enriched from blood (not recorded which). The origin of the receptors is a woman aged 55 to 70 who had recovered from COVID-19.

This chain joins TRBV2 and TRBJ1-5; TRBD1 matches at 7 bases. The trim removed 4 bases at V and 5 bases at J, leaving 5 bases unmatched. CDR1 and CDR2 (germline): SNHLY, FYNNEI. This CDR3 has 14 residues. The CDR3 region is CASSVVQGYQPQHF. DNA of the CDR3: TGTGCCAGCAGTGTTGTACAGGGGTATCAGCCCCAGCATTTT.

Worth noting for this clone: One end of the junction fails to match germline, which may point to a read error. V gene TRBV11-3 combines with J gene TRBJ1-6; 7 bases line up with TRBD1. Germline lookup yields CDR1 SGHNT and CDR2 YENEEA. This CDR3 has 14 amino acids. The CDR3 bases are TGTGCCAGCAGCCTAGACAGGGATAATTCACCCCTCCACTTT. This codes for CASSLDRDNSPLHF.

J is TRBJ2-4 and V is TRBV4-1; TRBD1 is a possible D gene (6 bases). The ends were cut back, 3 bases at V and 4 bases at J, with 10 bases in the middle. Germline CDR1 reads MGHRA; CDR2 reads YSYEKL. The CDR3 is 14 amino acids. The CDR3 region is CASSQPGTKNIQYF. In nucleotides, the CDR3 is TGCGCCAGCAGCCAGCCAGGGACAAAAAACATTCAGTACTTC.

The rearrangement joins TRBV10-1 to TRBJ2-3; 10 positions agree with TRBD2. The CDR3 sequence is 14 residues long. Germline lookup yields CDR1 WNHNN and CDR2 SYGVQD (reference sequence). With V trimmed by 8 bases and J by 6 bases, 8 bases remained unmatched. The CDR3 DNA reads TGCGCCAGCTCTACTAGCGGGAATCCTGATACGCAGTATTTT. This sequence encodes CASSTSGNPDTQYF.

This chain uses TRBV4-1 with TRBJ2-1; 7 nucleotides match TRBD1. Trimming removed 1 base from V and 0 bases from J; junction bases left unmatched: 9. This CDR3 region has 18 residues. CDR1 is MGHRA, CDR2 YSYEKL, per germline. The CDR3 DNA reads TGCGCCAGCAGCCAAGGACCAGGGGGTTGGAGCTCCTACAATGAGCAGTTCTTC. It yields the protein CASSQGPGGWSSYNEQFF.

The chain uses TRBV19 and TRBJ1-6; a weak D match, TRBD1 (6 bases). The V end lost 7 bases, the J end lost 8 bases, and 15 bases lay between the germline ends. The V gene's germline CDR1 is LNHDA and CDR2 SQIVND (reference sequence). The CDR3 has 14 amino acids. The CDR3 nucleotides are TGTGCCAGTACCACAGGGAATGGTTATTCACCCCTCCACTTT. Translating it yields CASTTGNGYSPLHF. Supplemented by reference TRBV19 and TRBJ1-6, the full variable domain reads DGGITQSPKYLFRKEGQNVTLSCEQNLNHDAMYWYRQDPGQGLRLIYYSQIVNDFQKGDIAEGYSVSREKKESFPLTVTSAQKNPTAFYLCASTTGNGYSPLHFGNGTRLTVT.

The chain uses TRBV5-1 and TRBJ1-3; 7 positions match TRBD1. V lost 4 bases and J lost 4; bases outside the gene matches: 8. There are 15 residues in the CDR3. Germline CDR1 reads SGHRS; CDR2 reads YFSETQ. The chain's CDR3 is CASSVTGSGGNTIYF. The CDR3 nucleotides are TGCGCCAGCAGCGTGACAGGGTCAGGGGGAAACACCATATATTTT.

The CDR3 is CASAPGTVYGYTF. The CDR3 region has the DNA TGTGCTAGTGCCCCCGGGACAGTCTATGGCTACACCTTC. J is TRBJ1-2 and V is TRBV12-5; 7 nucleotides line up with TRBD1. Germline trimming cut 7 bases from V and 4 bases from J; bases unmatched to any gene: 6. The CDR3 spans 13 residues. CDR1 is LGHNT and CDR2 is FRNRAP in the germline V gene.

The chain recombines TRBV5-1 with TRBJ1-4; maybe TRBD1 (5 bases). The CDR3 runs 15 residues. Germline V CDR1 and CDR2: SGHRS, YFSETQ. V gave up 4 bases and J gave up 6 bases, with 16 bases separating them. The CDR3 sequence: CASSGSGTLDEKLFF. DNA of the CDR3: TGCGCCAGCAGCGGGTCCGGGACTCTAGATGAAAAACTGTTTTTT.

This clone was detected only once. CDR3 region: CASRLTGGAGGYTF. As DNA, the CDR3 is TGTGCCAGCAGGTTAACAGGGGGCGCAGGTGGCTACACCTTC. The chain links TRBV5-4 to TRBJ1-2, with TRBD1 identical over 9 bases. Germline assignment: CDR1 SGHNT and CDR2 YYREEE (reference sequence). The V segment lost 5 bases and the J segment 7 bases; nucleotides outside the gene matches: 9. The CDR3 has 14 amino acids.

V is TRBV2 and J is TRBJ2-5; a weak D match, TRBD1 (6 bases). Germline V gives CDR1 SNHLY, CDR2 FYNNEI. This CDR3 has 14 amino acids. Deletions cut 3 bases from V and 3 bases from J, with 11 bases between. The CDR3 is CASSDRTGKETQYF. In nucleotides, the CDR3 is TGTGCCAGCAGTGACCGAACAGGGAAAGAGACCCAGTACTTC.

The count of this clone is one. The chain has TRBV4-1 and TRBJ2-5; possible D gene TRBD2, 6 bases. CDR1 is MGHRA, CDR2 YSYEKL, per germline. CDR3 length: 15 amino acids. Trimming took off 3 bases at V and 2 bases at J, with 13 bases between the two ends. The CDR3 region is CASSQYSGAQETQYF. DNA of the CDR3: TGCGCCAGCAGCCAGTATAGCGGAGCACAAGAGACCCAGTACTTC.

This clone was observed once. V usage is TRBV9 and J usage is TRBJ2-3, with 10 bases that match TRBD1. The CDR3 runs to 16 residues. The junction had 7 bases not matched to a gene; V was cut back by 3 bases and J by 3 bases. Germline values: CDR1 SGDLS, CDR2 YYNGEE. For the CDR3, the DNA is TGTGCCAGCAGCGCTAACCGGGACAGGGGAACAGATACGCAGTATTTT. Amino acids: CASSANRDRGTDTQYF.

This rearrangement joins TRBV19 to TRBJ2-3; 7 nucleotides line up with TRBD2. Germline CDR1 reads LNHDA; CDR2 reads SQIVND (reference sequence). There are 13 residues in the CDR3. J was trimmed by 2 bases and V by 6 bases; bases with no gene match: 2. The CDR3 sequence: CASSGGYTDTQYF. The CDR3 DNA is TGTGCCAGTAGCGGGGGGTACACAGATACGCAGTATTTT.

This chain links TRBV2 with TRBJ1-6; D is uncertain. The V gene's germline CDR1 is SNHLY and CDR2 FYNNEI. Trimming pared 6 bases from V and 7 bases from J, leaving 13 bases between. CDR3 length: 14 residues. The CDR3 sequence: CASSRSLLNSPLHF. DNA for the CDR3: TGTGCCAGCAGCCGGTCCTTATTGAATTCACCCCTCCACTTT.